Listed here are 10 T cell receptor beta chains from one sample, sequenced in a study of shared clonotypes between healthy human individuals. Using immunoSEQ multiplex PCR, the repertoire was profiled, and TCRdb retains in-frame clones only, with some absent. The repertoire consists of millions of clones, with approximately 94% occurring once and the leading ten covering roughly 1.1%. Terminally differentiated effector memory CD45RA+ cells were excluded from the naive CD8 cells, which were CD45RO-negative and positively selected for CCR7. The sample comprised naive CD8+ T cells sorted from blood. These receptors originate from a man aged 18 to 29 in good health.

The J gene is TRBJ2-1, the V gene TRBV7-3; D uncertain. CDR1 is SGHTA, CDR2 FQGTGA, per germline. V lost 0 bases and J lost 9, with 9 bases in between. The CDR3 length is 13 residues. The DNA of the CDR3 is TGTGCCAGCAGCTTAACGGACGTTAGTGAGCAGTTCTTC. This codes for CASSLTDVSEQFF. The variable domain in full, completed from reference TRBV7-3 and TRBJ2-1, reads GAGVSQTPSNKVTEKGKYVELRCDPISGHTALYWYRQSLGQGPEFLIYFQGTGAADDSGLPNDRFFAVRPEGSVSTLKIQRTERGDSAVYLCASSLTDVSEQFFGPGTRLTVL.

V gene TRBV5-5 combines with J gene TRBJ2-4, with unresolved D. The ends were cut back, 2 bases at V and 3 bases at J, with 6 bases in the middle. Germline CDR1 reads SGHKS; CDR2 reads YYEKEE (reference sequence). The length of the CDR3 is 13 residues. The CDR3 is CASSLYGKNIQYF. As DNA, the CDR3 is TGTGCCAGCAGCTTATATGGCAAAAACATTCAGTACTTC.

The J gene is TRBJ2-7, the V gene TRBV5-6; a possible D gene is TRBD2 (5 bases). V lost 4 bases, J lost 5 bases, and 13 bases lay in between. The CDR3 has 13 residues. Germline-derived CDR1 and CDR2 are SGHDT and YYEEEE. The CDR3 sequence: CASSDARAHEQYF. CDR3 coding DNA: TGTGCCAGCAGCGACGCGCGGGCCCACGAGCAGTACTTC.

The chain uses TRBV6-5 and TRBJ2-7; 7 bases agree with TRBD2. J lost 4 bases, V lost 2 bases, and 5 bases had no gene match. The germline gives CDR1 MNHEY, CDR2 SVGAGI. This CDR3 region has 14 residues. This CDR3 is CASSYGLEKYEQYF. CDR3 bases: TGTGCCAGCAGTTACGGACTAGAGAAATACGAGCAGTACTTC.

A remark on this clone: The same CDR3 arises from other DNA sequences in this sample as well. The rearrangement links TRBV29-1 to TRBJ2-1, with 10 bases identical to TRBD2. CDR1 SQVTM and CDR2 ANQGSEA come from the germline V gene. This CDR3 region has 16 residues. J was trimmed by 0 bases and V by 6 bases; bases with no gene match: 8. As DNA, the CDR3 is TGCAGCGTCGAGGGACTAGCGTCAAGCTCCTACAATGAGCAGTTCTTC. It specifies CSVEGLASSSYNEQFF.

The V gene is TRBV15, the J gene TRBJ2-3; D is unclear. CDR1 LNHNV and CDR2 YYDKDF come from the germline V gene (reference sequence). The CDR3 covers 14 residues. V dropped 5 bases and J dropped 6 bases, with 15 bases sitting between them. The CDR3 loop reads CATSPRAPPDTQYF. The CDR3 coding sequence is TGTGCCACCAGCCCCCGGGCTCCACCCGATACGCAGTATTTT.

The CDR3 nucleotides are TGCAGCGTTGAAGAGAGGCGCCTACATAGCAATCAGCCCCAGCATTTT. It translates to CSVEERRLHSNQPQHF. The chain is built from TRBV29-1 and TRBJ1-5, with no clear D. The V end was cut by 0 bases, the J end by 0 bases, with 12 bases between. Germline CDR1 is SQVTM and CDR2 is ANQGSEA. The CDR3 extends over 16 amino acids.

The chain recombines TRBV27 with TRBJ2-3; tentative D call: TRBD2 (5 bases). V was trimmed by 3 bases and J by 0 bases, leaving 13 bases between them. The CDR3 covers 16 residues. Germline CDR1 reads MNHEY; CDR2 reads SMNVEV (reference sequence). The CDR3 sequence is CASSFSVALSTDTQYF. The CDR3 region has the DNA TGTGCCAGCAGTTTCTCGGTAGCGCTTAGCACAGATACGCAGTATTTT.

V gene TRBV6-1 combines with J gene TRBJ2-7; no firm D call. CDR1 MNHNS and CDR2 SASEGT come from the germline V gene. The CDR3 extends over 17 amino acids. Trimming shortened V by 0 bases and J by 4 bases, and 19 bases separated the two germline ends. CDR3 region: CASSEAPPLLSLYEQYF. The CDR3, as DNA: TGTGCCAGCAGTGAAGCCCCCCCTCTCCTCTCCCTTTACGAGCAGTACTTC.

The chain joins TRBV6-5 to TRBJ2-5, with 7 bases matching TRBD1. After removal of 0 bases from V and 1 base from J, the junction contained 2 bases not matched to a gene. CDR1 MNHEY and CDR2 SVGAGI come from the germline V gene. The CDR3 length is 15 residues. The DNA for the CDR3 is TGTGCCAGCAGTTACTCCTGGGACAGCCAAGAGACCCAGTACTTC. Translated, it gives CASSYSWDSQETQYF.